One and the same sample provided the 8 T cell receptor beta chains below, sequenced in a study of response to subunit inactivated influenza vaccine. TCRdb redid the calling of the RT-PCR reads with MiXCR, one entry per CDR3 protein. The sample includes fewer than 700,000 distinct CDR3 sequences, 10% to 15% of them seen just once. The specimen comprised PBMCs from blood, sampled about 40 days after vaccination. The source of these receptors is a man aged 50 to 60 who received an inactivated influenza vaccine.

The rearrangement uses TRBV12-3 or TRBV12-4 and TRBJ1-6, with D perhaps matching TRBD1 (5 bases). CDR3 length equals 13 residues. Trimming shortened V by 3 bases and J by 14 bases, and 14 bases separated the two germline ends. This CDR3 is CASSFSGSRALHF. Here the CDR3 DNA reads TGTGCCAGCAGTTTTTCGGGGAGCAGGGCCCTCCACTTT.

The chain couples TRBV3-1 to TRBJ2-1, with a possible D match to TRBD2 (6 bases). Trimming pared 5 bases from V and 1 base from J, leaving 24 bases between. Germline V gene sequence: CDR1 LGHDT, CDR2 YNNKEL (reference sequence). The CDR3 is made up of 19 amino acids. The CDR3: CASSTSGGVARWSYNEQFF. The CDR3 DNA follows: TGTGCCAGCAGCACCAGTGGAGGGGTAGCGCGATGGTCCTACAATGAGCAGTTCTTC.

This chain connects TRBV7-9 to TRBJ2-3; 9 bases are shared with TRBD1. The CDR3 has 14 amino acids. V was clipped by 5 bases and J by 4 bases; unmatched bases: 4. The germline gives CDR1 SEHNR, CDR2 FQNEAQ (reference sequence). CDR3 region: CASSLDRGSDTQYF. The CDR3 nucleotides read TGTGCCAGCAGCCTCGACAGGGGGTCAGATACGCAGTATTTT.

This clonotype was found a few times. The chain couples TRBV7-9 to TRBJ2-1, with 13 bases matching TRBD2. V shed 7 bases, J shed 4 bases, and the junction held 7 bases outside the gene matches. The CDR3 consists of 16 residues. Germline V gene sequence: CDR1 SEHNR, CDR2 FQNEAQ (reference sequence). The CDR3 sequence is CASTPTSGRNYNEQFF. The CDR3, as DNA: TGTGCCAGCACCCCGACTAGCGGGAGGAATTACAATGAGCAGTTCTTC.

In this sample, this clonotype turned up many times. This rearrangement joins TRBV27 to TRBJ2-2; D not certain. V shed 3 bases and J shed 5 bases, with 7 bases lying between them. CDR3 length: 13 residues. From germline, CDR1 is MNHEY and CDR2 SMNVEV (reference sequence). The DNA for the CDR3 is TGTGCCAGCAGTTTGATCCGGACCGGGGAGCTGTTTTTT. Protein sequence: CASSLIRTGELFF.

This clonotype has at least ten counts. The genes are TRBV6-5 and TRBJ2-3; no definite D call. V dropped 2 bases and J dropped 4 bases, with 10 bases sitting between them. The CDR3 runs to 14 residues. The V gene's germline CDR1 is MNHEY and CDR2 SVGAGI. CDR3 residues: CASSYGQDADTQYF. CDR3 nucleotide sequence: TGTGCCAGCAGTTACGGGCAGGACGCAGATACGCAGTATTTT.

In its sample, this clonotype was seen a few times. The chain is built from TRBV12-3 or TRBV12-4 and TRBJ1-1; TRBD1 might be the D (6 bases). Trimming took 4 bases from V and 1 from J, leaving 10 bases between them. CDR3 length: 14 residues. CDR3 protein: CASSYRVGNTEAFF. The CDR3 bases are TGTGCCAGCAGTTACAGGGTCGGGAACACTGAAGCTTTCTTT.

This clonotype was seen ten or more times. J is TRBJ1-4 and V is TRBV7-2; 7 bases fit TRBD1. Unmatched junction bases numbered 4, after V lost 5 bases and J lost 1 base. CDR3 length: 15 residues. CDR1 is SGHTA and CDR2 is FQGNSA in the germline V gene. For the CDR3, the DNA is TGTGCCAGCAGCCAGCAGGGGGGAACTAATGAAAAACTGTTTTTT. Its protein is CASSQQGGTNEKLFF.